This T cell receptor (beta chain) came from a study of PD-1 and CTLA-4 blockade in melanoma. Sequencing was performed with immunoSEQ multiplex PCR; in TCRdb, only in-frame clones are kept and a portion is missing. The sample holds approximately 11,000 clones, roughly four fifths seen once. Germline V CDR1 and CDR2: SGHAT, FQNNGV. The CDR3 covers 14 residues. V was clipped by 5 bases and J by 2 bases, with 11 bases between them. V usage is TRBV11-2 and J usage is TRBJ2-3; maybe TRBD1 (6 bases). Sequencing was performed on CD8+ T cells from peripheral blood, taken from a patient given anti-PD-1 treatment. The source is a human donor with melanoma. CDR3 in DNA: TGTGCCAGCAGCCCGGACAGTTTCACAGATACGCAGTATTTT. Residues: CASSPDSFTDTQYF.